The source of this T cell receptor (beta chain) is a study of response to subunit inactivated influenza vaccine. General study findings and limits: Each seasonal influenza vaccination, the authors suggested, recruits few new T cells.

CDR3 size: 13 residues. V gave up 5 bases and J gave up 14 bases; unmatched junction bases: 7. TCRdb reanalysed the RT-PCR reads using MiXCR and keeps one entry per CDR3 protein. The profile shows almost 600,000 distinct CDR3 sequences, less than 15% of them singletons. This clonotype was counted many times. Its antigen remains unidentified. The material was PBMCs from blood, obtained 11 to 12 days after vaccination. The sequence came from a man aged 50-60 years who received an inactivated influenza vaccine. The V gene is TRBV12-3 or TRBV12-4, the J gene TRBJ2-1; TRBD2 matches 12 bases. The CDR3 is CASSPGTSGREFF. As DNA, the CDR3 is TGTGCCAGCAGTCCCGGGACTAGCGGGCGGGAGTTCTTC.